This T cell receptor (beta chain) comes out of a study of T cells expressing NK-cell markers. In regard to this clonotype: No antigen is known for it.

Germline CDR1 is SNHLY and CDR2 is FYNNEI. The CDR3 consists of 13 residues. Whole-study results and caveats: HCMV specificity of expanded NKG2C+ T cell clones remained unclear. The study found dominant NKG2C+ clonotypes at roughly 1.0-7.5% of CD8+ T cells in about six donors.

No DNA is given; TCRdb re-called the 5' RACE reads and lists each CDR3 protein once. This sample's table has a few hundred thousand distinct CDR3 sequences. The material sequenced was blood T cells: a sorted CD56 or NKG2C T cell subset, CD4+ or CD8+ T cells, or bulk PBMC T cells (not recorded which). This TCR came from a man aged 18 to 69 in good health. The rearrangement joins TRBV2 to TRBJ2-7; the D call of TRBD1 rests on TCRdb alone, since no DNA is present to check it. CDR3 in amino acids: CATGTGRRDLQYF.